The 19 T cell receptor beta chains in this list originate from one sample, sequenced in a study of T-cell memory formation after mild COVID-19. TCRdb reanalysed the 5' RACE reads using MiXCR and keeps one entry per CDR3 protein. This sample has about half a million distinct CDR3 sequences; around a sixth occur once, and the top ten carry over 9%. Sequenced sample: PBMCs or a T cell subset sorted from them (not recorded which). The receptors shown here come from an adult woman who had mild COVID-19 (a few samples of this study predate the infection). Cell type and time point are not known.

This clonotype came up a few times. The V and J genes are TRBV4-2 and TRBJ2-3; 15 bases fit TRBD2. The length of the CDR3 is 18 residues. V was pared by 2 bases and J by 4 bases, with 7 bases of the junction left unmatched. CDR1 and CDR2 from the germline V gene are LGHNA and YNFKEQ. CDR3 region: CASSQTGLAGGPADTQYF. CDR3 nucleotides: TGTGCCAGCAGCCAAACCGGACTAGCGGGGGGGCCGGCAGATACGCAGTATTTT.

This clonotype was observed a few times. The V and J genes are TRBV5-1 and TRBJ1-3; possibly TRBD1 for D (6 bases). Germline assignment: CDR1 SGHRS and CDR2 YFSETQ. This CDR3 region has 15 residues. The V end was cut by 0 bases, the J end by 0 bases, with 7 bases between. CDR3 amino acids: CASSLEGGSGNTIYF. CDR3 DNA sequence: TGCGCCAGCAGCTTGGAGGGGGGCTCTGGAAACACCATATATTTT.

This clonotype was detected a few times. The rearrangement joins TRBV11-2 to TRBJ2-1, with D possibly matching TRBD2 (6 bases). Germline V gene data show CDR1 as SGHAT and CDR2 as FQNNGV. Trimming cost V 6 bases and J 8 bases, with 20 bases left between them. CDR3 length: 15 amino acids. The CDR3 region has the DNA TGTGCCAGCAGTCCCGGACTATTTGGGTACGATGAGCAGTTCTTC. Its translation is CASSPGLFGYDEQFF.

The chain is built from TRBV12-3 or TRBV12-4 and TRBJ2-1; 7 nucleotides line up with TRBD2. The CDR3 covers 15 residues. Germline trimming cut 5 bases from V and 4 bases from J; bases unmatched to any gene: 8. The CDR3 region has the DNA TGTGCCAGCAGTGCGGATAGCGGGCCGTACAATGAGCAGTTCTTC. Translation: CASSADSGPYNEQFF.

The CDR3 nucleotides are TGCGCCAGCAGTGAGGAGGCAGGGGCGGATAGTAGCTATGGCTACACCTTC. It codes for CASSEEAGADSSYGYTF. V gene TRBV10-2 combines with J gene TRBJ1-2; maybe TRBD1 (6 bases). The CDR3 contains 17 residues. Trimming removed 2 bases from V and 4 bases from J, with 20 bases in between. CDR1 is WSHSY, CDR2 SAAADI, per germline.

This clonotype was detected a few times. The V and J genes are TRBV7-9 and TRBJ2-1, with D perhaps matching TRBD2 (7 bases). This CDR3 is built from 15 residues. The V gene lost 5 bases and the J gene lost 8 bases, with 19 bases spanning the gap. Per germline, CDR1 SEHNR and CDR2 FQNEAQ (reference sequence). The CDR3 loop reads CASSPPGGPAYEQFF. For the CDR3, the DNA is TGTGCCAGCAGCCCCCCGGGGGGCCCCGCCTATGAGCAGTTCTTC.

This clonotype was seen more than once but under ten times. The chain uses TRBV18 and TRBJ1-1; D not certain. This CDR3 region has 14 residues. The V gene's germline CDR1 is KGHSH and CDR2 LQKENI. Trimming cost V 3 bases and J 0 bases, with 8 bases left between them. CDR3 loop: CASSPSNLNTEAFF. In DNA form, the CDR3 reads TGTGCCAGCTCACCCTCGAACCTGAACACTGAAGCTTTCTTT.

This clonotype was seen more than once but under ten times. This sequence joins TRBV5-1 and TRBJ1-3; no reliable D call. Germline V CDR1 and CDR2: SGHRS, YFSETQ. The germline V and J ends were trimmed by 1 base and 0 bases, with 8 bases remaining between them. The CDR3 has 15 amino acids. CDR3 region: CASSLSGVSGNTIYF. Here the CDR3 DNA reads TGCGCCAGCAGCTTGAGTGGGGTCTCTGGAAACACCATATATTTT.

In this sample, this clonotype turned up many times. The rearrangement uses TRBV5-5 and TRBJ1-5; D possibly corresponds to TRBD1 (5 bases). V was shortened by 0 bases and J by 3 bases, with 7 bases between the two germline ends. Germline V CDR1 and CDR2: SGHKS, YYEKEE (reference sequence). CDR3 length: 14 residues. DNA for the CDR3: TGTGCCAGCAGCTTGGCAGGGATCAATCAGCCCCAGCATTTT. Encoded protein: CASSLAGINQPQHF.

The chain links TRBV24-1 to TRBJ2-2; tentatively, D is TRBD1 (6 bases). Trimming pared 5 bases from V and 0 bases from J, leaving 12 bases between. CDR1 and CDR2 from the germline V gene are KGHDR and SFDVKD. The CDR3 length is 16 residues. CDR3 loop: CATSALRTANTGELFF. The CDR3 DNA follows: TGTGCCACCAGTGCGTTGCGGACAGCGAACACCGGGGAGCTGTTTTTT.

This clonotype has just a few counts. DNA of the CDR3: TGTGCCAGCAGTGTCGGACTAGCGGGGGCCCGGGGCGAGCAGTACTTC. Its translation: CASSVGLAGARGEQYF. J is TRBJ2-7 and V is TRBV12-3 or TRBV12-4, with 13 bases identical to TRBD2. This CDR3 comprises 16 residues. Losses at the gene ends were 5 bases for V and 6 bases for J; bases not matched to a gene: 10.

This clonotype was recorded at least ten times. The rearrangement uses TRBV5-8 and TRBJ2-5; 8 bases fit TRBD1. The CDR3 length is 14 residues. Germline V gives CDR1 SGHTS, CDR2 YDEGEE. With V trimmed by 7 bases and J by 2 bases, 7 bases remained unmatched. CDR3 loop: CASGQGGPQETQYF. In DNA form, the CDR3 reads TGTGCCAGCGGACAGGGTGGTCCGCAAGAGACCCAGTACTTC.

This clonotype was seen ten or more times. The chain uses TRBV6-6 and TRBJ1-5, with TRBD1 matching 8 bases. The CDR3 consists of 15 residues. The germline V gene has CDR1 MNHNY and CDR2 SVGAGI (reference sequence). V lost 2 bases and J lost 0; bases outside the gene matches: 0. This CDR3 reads CASSYDRGSNQPQHF. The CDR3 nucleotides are TGTGCCAGCAGTTACGACAGGGGTAGCAATCAGCCCCAGCATTTT.

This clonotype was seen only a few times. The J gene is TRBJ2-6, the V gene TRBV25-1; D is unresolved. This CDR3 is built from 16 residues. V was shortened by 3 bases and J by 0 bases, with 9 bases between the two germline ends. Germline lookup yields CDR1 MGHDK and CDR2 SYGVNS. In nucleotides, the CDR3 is TGTGCCAGCAGTGACCGCTCTAGCTCTGGGGCCAACGTCCTGACTTTC. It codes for CASSDRSSSGANVLTF.

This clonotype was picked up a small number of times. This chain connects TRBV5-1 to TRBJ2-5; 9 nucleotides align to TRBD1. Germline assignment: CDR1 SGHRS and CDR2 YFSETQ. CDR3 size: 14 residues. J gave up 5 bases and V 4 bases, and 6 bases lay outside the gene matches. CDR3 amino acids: CASSITGGGETQYF. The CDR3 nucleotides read TGCGCCAGCAGCATAACAGGGGGCGGGGAGACCCAGTACTTC.

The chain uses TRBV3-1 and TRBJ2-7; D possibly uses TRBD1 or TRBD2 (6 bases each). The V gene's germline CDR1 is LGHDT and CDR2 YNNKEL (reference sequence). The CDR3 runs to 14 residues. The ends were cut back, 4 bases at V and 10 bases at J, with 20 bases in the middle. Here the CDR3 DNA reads TGTGCCAGCAGCCTTGGGGACAAACTAGCCCCTCAGTACTTC. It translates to CASSLGDKLAPQYF.

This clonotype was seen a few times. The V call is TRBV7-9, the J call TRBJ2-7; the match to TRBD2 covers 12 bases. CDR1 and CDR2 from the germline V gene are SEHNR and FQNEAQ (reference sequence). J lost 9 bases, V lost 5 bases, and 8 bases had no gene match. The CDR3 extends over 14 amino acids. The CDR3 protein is CASSRLAGEVGQYF. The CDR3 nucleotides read TGTGCCAGCAGCAGACTAGCGGGAGAGGTCGGGCAGTACTTC.

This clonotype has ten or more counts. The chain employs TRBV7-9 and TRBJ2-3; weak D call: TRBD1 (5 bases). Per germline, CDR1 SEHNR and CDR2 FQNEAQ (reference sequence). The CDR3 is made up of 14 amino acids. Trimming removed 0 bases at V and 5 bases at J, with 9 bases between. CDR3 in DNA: TGTGCCAGCAGCTTAGCCTCAGGGTTAGATACGCAGTATTTT. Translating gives CASSLASGLDTQYF.

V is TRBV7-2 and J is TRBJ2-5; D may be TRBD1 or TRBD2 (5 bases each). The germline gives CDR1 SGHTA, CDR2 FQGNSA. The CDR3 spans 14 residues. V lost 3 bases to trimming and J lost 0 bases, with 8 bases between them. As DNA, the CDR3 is TGTGCCAGCAGCTTTTCGGGGCACCAAGAGACCCAGTACTTC. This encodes CASSFSGHQETQYF.